This is a list of T cell receptor beta chains from one sample in a study of CD8 T cells in ankylosing spondylitis. One entry per CDR3 protein results from TCRdb running MiXCR on the 5' RACE reads. The data hold under 85,000 distinct CDR3 sequences, with under 5.5% observed a single time. Input material: blood, either unsorted or a sorted T cell fraction (not recorded which). The source is a male donor with ankylosing spondylitis or in good health (not recorded which). CDR3s leave out the opening cysteine and the closing phenylalanine or tryptophan. D genes are given only for firm matches.

V gene,D gene,CDR3 protein
TRBV10-3,-,AIRLQSQETQY
TRBV18,-,ASSPQSSGANVLT
TRBV25-1,TRBD1,ASTEGTGIYNEQF
TRBV28,TRBD1,ASSPGQGAPNEQF
TRBV11-2,TRBD1,ASSLVAGGLGEQY
TRBV23-1,-,ASSQCVPGQNYEQY
TRBV20-1,TRBD2,CAPPPTGGPGNEQF
TRBV7-2,-,ASSLLPETQY
TRBV10-2,-,ASGVQAVYEQY
TRBV6-1,TRBD1,ASSEAHRGGYGYT
TRBV25-1,-,ASRHNNEQF
TRBV12-3/TRBV12-4,TRBD1,ASSPPGQGLNGYT
TRBV20-1,-,SADGPPPEQF
TRBV5-1,-,ASSFDPLGNQPQH
TRBV7-3,TRBD2,ASSEIAGSYNEQF
TRBV7-3,-,ASSLEGDFNTGELF
TRBV19,-,ASSIPSGPQH
TRBV19,-,ASSEHRYGYT
TRBV5-1,TRBD2,ASSSGGPMYNEQF
TRBV4-3,TRBD1,ASSQETGWNSPLH
TRBV12-3/TRBV12-4,TRBD1,ASSLGGSPTDTQY
TRBV29-1,-,SVGSGYDGYT
TRBV2,TRBD1,ASRGQFYEQY
TRBV5-5,-,ASSLGLGSQPQH
TRBV9,TRBD1,ASSESWTGYGYT
TRBV6-5,TRBD1,ASRKLGTGLLRTEAF
TRBV25-1,-,ASSDRGDFSYEQY
TRBV18,TRBD1,ASSPTGEGTEAF
TRBV15,-,ATSRDGANTGELF
TRBV5-1,-,ASSLLTGSTGELF
TRBV10-1,-,ASRPGNTEAF
TRBV5-1,TRBD1,ASSLDGQGSNEQF